This T cell receptor beta chain was retrieved from a study of T cells in Graves' hyperthyroidism and ophthalmopathy (dated by TCRdb to about 2019). Background for the entire study: Peripheral blood was collected at initial diagnosis, before any treatment. Prospective prediction of ophthalmopathy was tested in an independent validation cohort of approximately 19 hyperthyroidism patients and roughly 16 patients who later progressed to ophthalmopathy. The roughly 100 discovery patients were randomly split 7:3 into training and test sets. After sampling, hyperthyroidism patients received methimazole starting at 30 mg daily, and ophthalmopathy patients received high-dose intravenous methylprednisolone. A discovery cohort of fewer than 110 patients, fewer than 50 with Graves' ophthalmopathy and roughly 59 with stable Graves' hyperthyroidism, was used to find distinguishing TCR V-J signatures. The paper reports TCR Vbeta CDR3 sequencing of roughly 140 peripheral blood samples: approximately 43 ophthalmopathy, approximately 74 hyperthyroidism and around 17 progressor patients. The study also compared thyroid tissue and blood T-cell repertoires from 5 to 7 Graves' hyperthyroidism patients.

This clonotype appeared once. Its antigen is not yet known. A much larger clone lies one base from this, so it may be a read error. The study at large found these results: During validation, the model predicted progression to ophthalmopathy a median of approximately 6.5 months ahead of onset, with around 71% sensitivity and about 75% specificity. No statistical method was used to set the sample size in advance, and investigators knew the group allocation. A 13 V-J signature model separated ophthalmopathy from stable hyperthyroidism, with 87.88% sensitivity and approximately 81% specificity in cross-validation and 80%/75% in testing. Most expanded thyroid clonotypes (frequency above 0.001) were also found in blood, which suggests that blood repertoires may mirror thyroid immune responses.

The CDR1 and CDR2 encoded by the germline V gene (reference sequence) are DFQATT and SNEGSKA. The CDR3, cysteine through phenylalanine, is 16 amino acids long. Of the read, only the CDR3 DNA is kept; its 48 bases are in frame from base 1. The TCR beta CDR3 regions were amplified from RNA transcripts. A first-round RT-PCR of the TCR CDR3 used the HTBI primer set with the Qiagen OneStep RT-PCR kit. The libraries were constructed in a second round of multiplex PCR and then size-selected and purified. The libraries were sequenced on an Illumina HiSeq2000 using paired-end 100 bp reads. On the authors' methods: SOAPnuke was used to process the raw data, removing reads that contained adapters or uncalled bases, had a mean Phred below 15, or lacked an exact match to the constant primer or identifier. COPE v1.2.5 was used to merge high-quality paired reads, and clonotypes were defined as unique nucleotide sequences. MiTCR v1.1 was used to align clonotypes to the IMGT TRBV, TRBD and TRBJ reference segments. Only V-J combinations with frequency above 0.0001, covering about 99% of repertoires, were analysed. The TCS score was defined as F50 (clonal expansion) divided by E x V (chaos), with BLOSUM62-based TCRdist calculated between CDR3 peptides within each V-J. Welch's t-statistics and random forest reduced some 510 V-J features to 10 to 15, which were used in a naive Bayes classifier (R e1071). TCRdb handled the public reads itself, with Q25 trimming in fastp and clone calling in MiXCR, and kept productive beta chains. Under each unique CDR3 protein, matching rows form one entry showing the most common genes and DNA. The V and J calls were not made by the authors but by TCRdb's processing. In all, the sample holds roughly 740,000 distinct CDR3 sequences, and about a sixth of those were seen once. Of the sample, under 8.5% is held by the ten largest clones.

Stable Graves' hyperthyroidism was defined as the absence of progression to ophthalmopathy over 18 months of follow-up. The hyperthyroidism patients were between 18 and 65 years old and newly diagnosed, with a disease duration of less than 2 months. Exclusion was applied to patients with uncontrolled infections, other autoimmune diseases, pregnancy or lactation. Clinical symptoms, serum thyroxine and TRAb, thyroid ultrasound, and orbital computed tomography formed the basis for the diagnoses. PBMCs were isolated from about 9.1 ml of fresh peripheral blood by Ficoll-Paque density gradient centrifugation. Total RNA was extracted with Trizol reagent, and quality was checked on an Agilent 2100 Bioanalyzer.

The chain is encoded by TRBV20-1 joined to TRBJ2-1, with TRBD2 as a weak D call on 6 bases. The sample taken for sequencing was blood. The clonotype comes from a man younger than 30 with Graves' hyperthyroidism. The sequenced DNA: TGCAGTGCTAGAGGTCGTGGGGGGAGCTCCTACAATGAGCAGTCCTTC. Translated, this gives CSARGRGGSSYNEQSF.